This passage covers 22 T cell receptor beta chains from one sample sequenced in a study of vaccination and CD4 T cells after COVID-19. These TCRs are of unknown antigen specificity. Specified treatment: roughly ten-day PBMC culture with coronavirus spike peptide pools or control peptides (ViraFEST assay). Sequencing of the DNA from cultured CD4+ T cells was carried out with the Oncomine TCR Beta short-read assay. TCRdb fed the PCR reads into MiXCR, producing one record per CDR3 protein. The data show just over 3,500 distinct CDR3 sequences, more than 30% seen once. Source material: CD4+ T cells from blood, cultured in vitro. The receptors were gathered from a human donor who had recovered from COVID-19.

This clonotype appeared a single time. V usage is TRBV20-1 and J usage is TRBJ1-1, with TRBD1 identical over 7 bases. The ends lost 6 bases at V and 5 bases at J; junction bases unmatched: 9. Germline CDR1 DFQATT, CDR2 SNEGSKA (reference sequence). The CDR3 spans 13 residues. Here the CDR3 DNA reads TGCAGTGCCGGGAAGGGGGCGGATACTGAAGCTTTCTTT. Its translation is CSAGKGADTEAFF.

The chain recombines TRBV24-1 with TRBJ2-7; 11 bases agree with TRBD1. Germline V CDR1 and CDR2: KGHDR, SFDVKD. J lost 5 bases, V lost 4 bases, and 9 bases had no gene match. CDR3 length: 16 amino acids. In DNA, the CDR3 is TGTGCCACCAGTGACCCCGGTCGGACAGGGGGCGACGAGCAGTACTTC. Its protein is CATSDPGRTGGDEQYF.

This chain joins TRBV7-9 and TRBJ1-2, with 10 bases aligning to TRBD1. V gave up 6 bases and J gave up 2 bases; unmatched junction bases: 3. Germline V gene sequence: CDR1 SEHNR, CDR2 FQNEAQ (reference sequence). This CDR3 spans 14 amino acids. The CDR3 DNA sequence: TGTGCCAGCAGAAGACAGGGGGCGAACTATGGCTACACCTTC. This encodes CASRRQGANYGYTF. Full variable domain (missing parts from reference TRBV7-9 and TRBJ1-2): DTGVSQNPRHKITKRGQNVTFRCDPISEHNRLYWYRQTLGQGPEFLTYFQNEAQLEKSRLLSDRFSAERPKGSFSTLEIQRTEQGDSAMYLCASRRQGANYGYTFGSGTRLTVV.

This CDR3 is CASRPDRGRYEQYF. In DNA, the CDR3 is TGCGCCAGCAGACCCGACAGGGGTAGGTACGAGCAGTACTTC. The gene calls are TRBV5-1 and TRBJ2-7; 8 positions match TRBD1. CDR1 is SGHRS, CDR2 YFSETQ, per germline. The V gene end was trimmed by 5 bases and the J gene end by 4 bases; junction bases not matched to a gene: 8. This CDR3 region has 14 residues.

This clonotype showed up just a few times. This chain's CDR3 is CASRGQGAYGYTF. The DNA for the CDR3 is TGTGCCAGTAGGGGACAGGGAGCCTATGGCTACACCTTC. This chain links TRBV19 with TRBJ1-2; 9 nucleotides line up with TRBD1. Germline values: CDR1 LNHDA, CDR2 SQIVND (reference sequence). V was pared by 6 bases and J by 4 bases, with 3 bases of the junction left unmatched. CDR3 length equals 13 residues.

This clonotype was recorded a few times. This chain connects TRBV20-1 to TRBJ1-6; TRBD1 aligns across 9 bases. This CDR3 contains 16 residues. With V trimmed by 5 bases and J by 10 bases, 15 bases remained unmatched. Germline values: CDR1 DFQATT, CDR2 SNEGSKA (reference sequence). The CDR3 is CSAAPGQGEKYSPLHF. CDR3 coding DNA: TGCAGTGCTGCCCCGGGACAGGGTGAGAAATACTCACCCCTCCACTTT.

The CDR3 spells CASSLGQGTYNSPLHF. DNA of the CDR3: TGTGCCAGCAGCCTAGGACAGGGGACATATAATTCACCCCTCCACTTT. This sequence joins TRBV7-9 and TRBJ1-6; TRBD1 agrees at 9 bases. The CDR3 is 16 amino acids. Germline values: CDR1 SEHNR, CDR2 FQNEAQ (reference sequence). The V and J ends lost 5 bases and 4 bases, in that order; junction bases with no gene match: 6.

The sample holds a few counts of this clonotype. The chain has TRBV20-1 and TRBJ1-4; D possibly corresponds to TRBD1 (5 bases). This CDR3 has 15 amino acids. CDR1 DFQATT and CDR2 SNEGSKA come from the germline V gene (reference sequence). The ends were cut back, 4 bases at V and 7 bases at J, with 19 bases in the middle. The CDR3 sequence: CSATGTDPMGEKLFF. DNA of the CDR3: TGCAGTGCTACCGGGACCGACCCAATGGGTGAAAAACTGTTTTTT.

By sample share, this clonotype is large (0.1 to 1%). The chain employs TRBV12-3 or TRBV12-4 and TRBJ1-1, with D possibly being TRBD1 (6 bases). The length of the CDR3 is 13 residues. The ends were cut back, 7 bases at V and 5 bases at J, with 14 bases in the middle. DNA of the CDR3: TGTGCCAGCAACGTACAGGGAAAGACTGAAGCTTTCTTT. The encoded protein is CASNVQGKTEAFF.

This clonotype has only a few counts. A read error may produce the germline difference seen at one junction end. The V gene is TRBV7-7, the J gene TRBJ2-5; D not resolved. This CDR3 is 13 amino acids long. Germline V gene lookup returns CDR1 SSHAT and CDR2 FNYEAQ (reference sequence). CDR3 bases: TGTGCTAGCAGCTTAGGTTGGCAAGAGACCCAGTACTTC. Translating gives CASSLGWQETQYF.

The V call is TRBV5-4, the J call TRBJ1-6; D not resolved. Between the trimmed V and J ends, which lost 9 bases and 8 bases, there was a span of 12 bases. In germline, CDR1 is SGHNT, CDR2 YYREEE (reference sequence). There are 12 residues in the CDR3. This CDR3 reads CATQREDSPLHF. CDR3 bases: TGTGCCACCCAAAGGGAGGATTCACCCCTCCACTTT.

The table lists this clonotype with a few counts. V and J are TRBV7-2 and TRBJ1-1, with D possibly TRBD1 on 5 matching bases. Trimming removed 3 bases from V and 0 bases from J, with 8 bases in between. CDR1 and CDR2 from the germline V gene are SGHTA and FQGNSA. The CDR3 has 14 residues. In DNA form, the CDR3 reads TGTGCCAGCAGCTTCGACAGAATGAACACTGAAGCTTTCTTT. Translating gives CASSFDRMNTEAFF.

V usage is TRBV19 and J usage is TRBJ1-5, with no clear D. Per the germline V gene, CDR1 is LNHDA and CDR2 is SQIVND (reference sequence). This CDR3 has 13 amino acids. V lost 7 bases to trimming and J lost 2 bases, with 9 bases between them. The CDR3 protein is CASKGLGNQPQHF. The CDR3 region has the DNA TGTGCCAGTAAAGGTCTGGGCAATCAGCCCCAGCATTTT.

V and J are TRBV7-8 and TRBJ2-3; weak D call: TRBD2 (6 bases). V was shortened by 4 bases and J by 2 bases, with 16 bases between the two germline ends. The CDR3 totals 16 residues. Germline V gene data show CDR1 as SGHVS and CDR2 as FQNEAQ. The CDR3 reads CASSYGRELITDTQYF. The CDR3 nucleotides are TGTGCCAGCAGCTATGGGCGGGAACTGATCACAGATACGCAGTATTTT.

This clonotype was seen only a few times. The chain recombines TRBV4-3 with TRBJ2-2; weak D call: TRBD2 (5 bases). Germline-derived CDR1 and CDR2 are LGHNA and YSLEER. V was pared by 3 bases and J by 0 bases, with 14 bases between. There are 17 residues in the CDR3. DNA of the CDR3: TGCGCCAGCAGCCAGGAAGGCGGGCTTTCGAACACCGGGGAGCTGTTTTTT. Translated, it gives CASSQEGGLSNTGELFF.

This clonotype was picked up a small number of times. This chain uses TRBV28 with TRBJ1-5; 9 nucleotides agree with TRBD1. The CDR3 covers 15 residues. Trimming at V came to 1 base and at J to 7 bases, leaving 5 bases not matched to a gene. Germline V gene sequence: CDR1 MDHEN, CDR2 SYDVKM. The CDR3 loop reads CASSLFGTGIQPQHF. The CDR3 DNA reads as TGTGCCAGCAGTTTATTCGGGACAGGGATCCAGCCCCAGCATTTT.

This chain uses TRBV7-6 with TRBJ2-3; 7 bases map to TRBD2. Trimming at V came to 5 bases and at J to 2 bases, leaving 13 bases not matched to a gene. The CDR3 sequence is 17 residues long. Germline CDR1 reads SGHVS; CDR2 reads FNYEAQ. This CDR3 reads CASSPRGSSGTTDTQYF. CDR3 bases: TGTGCCAGCAGCCCCCGGGGGTCTAGCGGAACCACAGATACGCAGTATTTT. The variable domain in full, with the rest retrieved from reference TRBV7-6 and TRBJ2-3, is GAGVSQSPRYKVTKRGQDVALRCDPISGHVSLYWYRQALGQGPEFLTYFNYEAQQDKSGLPNDRFSAERPEGSISTLTIQRTEQRDSAMYRCASSPRGSSGTTDTQYFGPGTRLTVL.

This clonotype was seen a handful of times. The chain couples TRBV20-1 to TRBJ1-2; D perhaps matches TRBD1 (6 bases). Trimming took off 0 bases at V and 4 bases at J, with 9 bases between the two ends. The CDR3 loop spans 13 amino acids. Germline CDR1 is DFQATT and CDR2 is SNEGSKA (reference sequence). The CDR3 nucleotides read TGCAGTGCTAGAGAGACAGGAGGCTATGGCTACACCTTC. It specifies CSARETGGYGYTF.

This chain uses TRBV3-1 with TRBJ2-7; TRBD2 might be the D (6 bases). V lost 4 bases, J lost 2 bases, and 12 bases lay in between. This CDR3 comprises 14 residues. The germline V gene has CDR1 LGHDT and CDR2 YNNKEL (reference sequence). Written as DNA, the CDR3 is TGTGCCAGCAGCCCTCGGACTATCGCCTACGAGCAGTACTTC. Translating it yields CASSPRTIAYEQYF.

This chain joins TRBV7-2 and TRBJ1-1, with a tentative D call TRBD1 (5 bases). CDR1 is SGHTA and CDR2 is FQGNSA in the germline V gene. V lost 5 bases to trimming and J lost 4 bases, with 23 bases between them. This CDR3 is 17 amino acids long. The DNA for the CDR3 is TGTGCCAGCAGCGCAGTCATTTTAAACGAAGGGGTCACTGAAGCTTTCTTT. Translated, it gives CASSAVILNEGVTEAFF.

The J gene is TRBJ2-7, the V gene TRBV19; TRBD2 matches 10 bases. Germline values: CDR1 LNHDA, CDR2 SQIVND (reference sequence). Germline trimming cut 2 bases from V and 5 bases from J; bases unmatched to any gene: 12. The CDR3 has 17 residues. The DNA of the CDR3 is TGTGCCAGTAGTATACGGCCTAGCGGGGGTCTTTTCCACGAGCAGTACTTC. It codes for CASSIRPSGGLFHEQYF.

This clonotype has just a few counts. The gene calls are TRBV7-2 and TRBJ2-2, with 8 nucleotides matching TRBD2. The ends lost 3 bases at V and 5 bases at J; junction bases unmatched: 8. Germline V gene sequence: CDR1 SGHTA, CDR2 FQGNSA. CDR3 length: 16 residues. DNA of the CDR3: TGTGCCAGCAGCTTCACGGGAGGGCCAAGAACCGGGGAGCTGTTTTTT. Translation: CASSFTGGPRTGELFF.